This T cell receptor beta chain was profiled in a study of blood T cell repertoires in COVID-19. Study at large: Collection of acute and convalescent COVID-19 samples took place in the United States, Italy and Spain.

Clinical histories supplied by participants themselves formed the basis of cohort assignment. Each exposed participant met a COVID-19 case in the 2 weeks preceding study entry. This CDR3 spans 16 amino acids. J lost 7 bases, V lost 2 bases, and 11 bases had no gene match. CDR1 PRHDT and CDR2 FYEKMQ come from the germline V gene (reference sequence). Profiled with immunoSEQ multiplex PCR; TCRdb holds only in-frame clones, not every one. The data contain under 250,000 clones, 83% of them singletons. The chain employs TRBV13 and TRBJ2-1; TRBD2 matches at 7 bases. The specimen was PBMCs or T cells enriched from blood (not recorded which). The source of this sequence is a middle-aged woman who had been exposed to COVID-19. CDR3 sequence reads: CASSLRVAGVLNEQFF. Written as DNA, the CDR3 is TGTGCCAGCAGCTTACGTGTGGCGGGGGTTTTAAATGAGCAGTTCTTC.